A single sample gave rise to the 3 T cell receptor beta chains below, sequenced in a study of T-cell memory formation after mild COVID-19. TCRdb reprocessed the 5' RACE reads with MiXCR, giving one entry per CDR3 protein. Of 550,000 to 600,000 distinct CDR3 sequences listed, 15% to 20% were seen once; the top ten hold roughly 8%. The sequencing sample was made of PBMCs or a T cell subset sorted from them (not recorded which). The receptors here all came from an adult woman who had mild COVID-19 (a few samples of this study predate the infection). Cell type and time point are not known.

This clonotype came up a few times. The chain couples TRBV13 to TRBJ1-1; the D gene is possibly TRBD1 (6 bases). Per the germline V gene, CDR1 is PRHDT and CDR2 is FYEKMQ (reference sequence). The V and J ends lost 8 bases and 7 bases respectively, with 23 bases between them. The CDR3 covers 15 residues. CDR3 region: CASEFSGGGKDEAFF. DNA for the CDR3: TGTGCCAGCGAATTCAGTGGAGGGGGTAAGGATGAAGCTTTCTTT.

This chain links TRBV3-1 with TRBJ2-1; TRBD2 agrees at 8 bases. The junction had 6 bases not matched to a gene; V was cut back by 8 bases and J by 3 bases. CDR1 is LGHDT and CDR2 is YNNKEL in the germline V gene (reference sequence). The CDR3 has 14 residues. In nucleotides, the CDR3 is TGTGCCAGCGAAACTAGCGGCAGCTACAATGAGCAGTTCTTC. It encodes CASETSGSYNEQFF.

This clonotype was counted a few times. The rearrangement links TRBV7-9 to TRBJ2-7; D call uncertain. V was trimmed by 10 bases and J by 2 bases, leaving 12 bases between them. The CDR3 is made up of 12 amino acids. CDR1 is SEHNR, CDR2 FQNEAQ, per germline (reference sequence). CDR3 in DNA: TGTGCCATATCCAGGCTTGCCTACGAGCAGTACTTC. Translation gives CAISRLAYEQYF.